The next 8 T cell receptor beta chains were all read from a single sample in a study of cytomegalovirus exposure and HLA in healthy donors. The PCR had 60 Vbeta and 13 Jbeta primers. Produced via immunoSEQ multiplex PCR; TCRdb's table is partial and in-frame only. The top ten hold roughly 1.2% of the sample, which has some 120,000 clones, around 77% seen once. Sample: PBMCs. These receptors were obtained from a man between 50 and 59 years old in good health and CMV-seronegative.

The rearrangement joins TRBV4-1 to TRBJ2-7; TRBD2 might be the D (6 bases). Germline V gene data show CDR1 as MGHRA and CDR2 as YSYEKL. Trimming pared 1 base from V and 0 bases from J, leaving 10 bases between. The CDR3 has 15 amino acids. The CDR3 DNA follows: TGCGCCAGCAGCCAAGCACCCGGGAGCTCCTACGAGCAGTACTTC. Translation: CASSQAPGSSYEQYF.

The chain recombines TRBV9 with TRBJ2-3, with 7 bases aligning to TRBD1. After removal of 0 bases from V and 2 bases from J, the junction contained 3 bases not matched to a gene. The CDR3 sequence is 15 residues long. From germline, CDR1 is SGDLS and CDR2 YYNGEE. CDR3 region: CASSVAGGLTDTQYF. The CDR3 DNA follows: TGTGCCAGCAGCGTAGCAGGGGGTCTCACAGATACGCAGTATTTT.

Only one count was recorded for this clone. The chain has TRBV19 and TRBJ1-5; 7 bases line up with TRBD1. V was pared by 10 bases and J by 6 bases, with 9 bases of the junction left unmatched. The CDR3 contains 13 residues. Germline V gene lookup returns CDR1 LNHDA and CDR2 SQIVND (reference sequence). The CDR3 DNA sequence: TGTGCCACCAAAGCACAGGGGTTTCAGCCCCAGCATTTT. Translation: CATKAQGFQPQHF.

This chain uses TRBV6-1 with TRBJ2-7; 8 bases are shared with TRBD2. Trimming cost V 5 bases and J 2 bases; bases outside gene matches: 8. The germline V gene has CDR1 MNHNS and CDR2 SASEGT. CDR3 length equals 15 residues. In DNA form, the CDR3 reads TGTGCCAGCAGTCTCTTCGGGGGGGAACCCTACGAGCAGTACTTC. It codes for CASSLFGGEPYEQYF.

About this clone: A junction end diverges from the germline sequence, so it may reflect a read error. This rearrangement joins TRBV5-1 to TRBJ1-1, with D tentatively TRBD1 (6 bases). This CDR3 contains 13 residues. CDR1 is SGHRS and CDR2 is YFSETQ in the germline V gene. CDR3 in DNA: TGCGCCAGCAGATTGGGGGGGCGGACTGAAGCTTTCTTT. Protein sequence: CASRLGGRTEAFF.

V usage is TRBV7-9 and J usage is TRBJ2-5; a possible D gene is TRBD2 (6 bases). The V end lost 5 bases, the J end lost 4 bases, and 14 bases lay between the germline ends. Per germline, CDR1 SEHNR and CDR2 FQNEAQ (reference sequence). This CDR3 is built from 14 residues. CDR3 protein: CASSASPGVETQYF. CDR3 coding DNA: TGTGCCAGCAGCGCTAGCCCGGGGGTAGAGACCCAGTACTTC.

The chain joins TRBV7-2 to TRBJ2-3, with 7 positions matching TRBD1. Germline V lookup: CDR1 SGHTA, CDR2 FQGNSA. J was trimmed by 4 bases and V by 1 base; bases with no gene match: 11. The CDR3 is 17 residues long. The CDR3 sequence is CASSLGPGQLRADTQYF. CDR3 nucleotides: TGTGCCAGCAGCTTAGGTCCGGGACAGCTACGGGCAGATACGCAGTATTTT. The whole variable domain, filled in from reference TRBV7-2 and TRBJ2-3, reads GAGVSQSPSNKVTEKGKDVELRCDPISGHTALYWYRQSLGQGLEFLIYFQGNSAPDKSGLPSDRFSAERTGGSVSTLTIQRTQQEDSAVYLCASSLGPGQLRADTQYFGPGTRLTVL.

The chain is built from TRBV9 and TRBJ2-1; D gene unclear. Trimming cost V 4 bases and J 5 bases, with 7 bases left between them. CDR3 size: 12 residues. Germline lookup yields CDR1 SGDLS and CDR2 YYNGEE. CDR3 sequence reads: CASSQYDNEQFF. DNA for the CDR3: TGTGCCAGCAGCCAGTACGACAATGAGCAGTTCTTC.